This entry lists 29 T cell receptor beta chains sequenced from one sample in a study of blood T cell repertoires in COVID-19. Sequencing was performed with immunoSEQ multiplex PCR; in TCRdb, only in-frame clones are kept and a portion is missing. Seen here are a few hundred thousand clones, around 92% observed once, and the top ten hold 5% to 7%. The sequenced sample consisted of peripheral blood. These receptors originate from a man younger than 35 who had recovered from COVID-19.

V is TRBV11-2 and J is TRBJ2-1; 11 bases fit TRBD1. This CDR3 contains 14 residues. The junction had 3 bases not matched to a gene; V was cut back by 4 bases and J by 7 bases. Per germline, CDR1 SGHAT and CDR2 FQNNGV. This CDR3 is CASSSGQGANEQFF. CDR3 sequence (DNA): TGTGCCAGCAGCTCCGGACAGGGGGCAAATGAGCAGTTCTTC.

The rearrangement joins TRBV5-1 to TRBJ1-5; D is unresolved. Germline assignment: CDR1 SGHRS and CDR2 YFSETQ. The CDR3 totals 15 residues. V lost 0 bases, J lost 7 bases, and 14 bases lay in between. This CDR3 is CASSLEGGGKQPQHF. The CDR3 region has the DNA TGCGCCAGCAGCTTGGAAGGTGGCGGAAAACAGCCCCAGCATTTT.

The V gene is TRBV7-8, the J gene TRBJ2-3; 10 bases map to TRBD2. CDR1 SGHVS and CDR2 FQNEAQ come from the germline V gene. V shed 5 bases, J shed 5 bases, and the junction held 16 bases outside the gene matches. The CDR3 has 18 amino acids. CDR3 DNA: TGTGCCAGCAGCCCTAGGGTACTAGCGGGGAGCGGGATAGATACGCAGTATTTT. Translation: CASSPRVLAGSGIDTQYF.

The chain couples TRBV5-1 to TRBJ1-6; 10 bases map to TRBD1. Unmatched junction bases numbered 7, after V lost 3 bases and J lost 10 bases. The CDR3 has 15 amino acids. Germline CDR1 SGHRS, CDR2 YFSETQ. In DNA form, the CDR3 reads TGCGCCAGCAGCTCTGCCGGGACAGGGGAATCACCCCTCCACTTT. It is translated as CASSSAGTGESPLHF.

The genes are TRBV29-1 and TRBJ1-1; 8 positions match TRBD1. Germline CDR1 SQVTM, CDR2 ANQGSEA. Unmatched junction bases numbered 5, after V lost 1 base and J lost 4 bases. This CDR3 is built from 14 residues. The CDR3 is CSVEVATGGTEAFF. The CDR3 region has the DNA TGCAGCGTTGAAGTAGCTACAGGGGGCACTGAAGCTTTCTTT. The full variable domain, its missing parts supplied by reference TRBV29-1 and TRBJ1-1, is SAVISQKPSRDICQRGTSLTIQCQVDSQVTMMFWYRQQPGQSLTLIATANQGSEATYESGFVIDKFPISRPNLTFSTLTVSNMSPEDSSIYLCSVEVATGGTEAFFGQGTRLTVV.

This clone showed up just a few times. This chain's CDR3 is CASRPGTGSSYEQYF. CDR3 nucleotide sequence: TGTGCCAGCAGACCAGGGACAGGGAGCTCCTACGAGCAGTACTTC. The chain carries TRBV27 and TRBJ2-7; the match to TRBD1 covers 9 bases. Losses at the gene ends were 6 bases for V and 0 bases for J; bases not matched to a gene: 6. CDR3 length: 15 residues. Germline values: CDR1 MNHEY, CDR2 SMNVEV (reference sequence).

The gene calls are TRBV2 and TRBJ2-7, with 15 bases fitting TRBD2. This CDR3 has 16 residues. Germline values: CDR1 SNHLY, CDR2 FYNNEI. J gave up 4 bases and V 7 bases, and 8 bases lay outside the gene matches. The CDR3 nucleotides are TGTGCCAGCATTCTAGGACTAGCGGGAGGGAAATACGAGCAGTACTTC. It yields the protein CASILGLAGGKYEQYF.

This clone turned up a few times. V and J are TRBV10-3 and TRBJ2-3, with 8 bases lining up with TRBD2. Per germline, CDR1 ENHRY and CDR2 SYGVKD. This CDR3 region has 14 residues. V was clipped by 7 bases and J by 3 bases; unmatched bases: 6. The CDR3 spells CAINYRLATDTQYF. CDR3 in DNA: TGTGCCATCAACTACAGACTAGCGACAGATACGCAGTATTTT.

The chain employs TRBV5-8 and TRBJ2-1, with 7 bases lining up with TRBD1. This CDR3 spans 14 amino acids. Germline-derived CDR1 and CDR2 are SGHTS and YDEGEE. The V and J ends lost 4 bases and 9 bases, in that order; junction bases with no gene match: 10. The CDR3 is CASSLGQERFEQFF. The DNA of the CDR3 is TGTGCCAGCAGCCTCGGACAGGAAAGGTTTGAGCAGTTCTTC.

This chain connects TRBV6-5 to TRBJ2-7; 8 bases align to TRBD2. This CDR3 has 14 residues. Germline-derived CDR1 and CDR2 are MNHEY and SVGAGI. Trimming removed 6 bases from V and 3 bases from J; junction bases left unmatched: 7. CDR3 in amino acids: CASRKREFFYEQYF. In DNA form, the CDR3 reads TGTGCCAGCAGAAAGCGGGAGTTTTTCTACGAGCAGTACTTC.

This clone has more than one count but fewer than ten. The chain joins TRBV27 to TRBJ2-7, with D perhaps matching TRBD1 (5 bases). Trimming took off 5 bases at V and 11 bases at J, with 16 bases between the two ends. This CDR3 has 12 amino acids. The V gene's germline CDR1 is MNHEY and CDR2 SMNVEV (reference sequence). CDR3 amino acids: CASSLDSVRKYF. The CDR3 DNA reads as TGTGCCAGCAGTCTAGACAGCGTAAGGAAGTACTTC.

The J gene is TRBJ1-3, the V gene TRBV6-2 or TRBV6-3; D uncertain. V lost 6 bases and J 3 bases, leaving 12 bases between the germline ends. The CDR3 totals 14 residues. Germline assignment: CDR1 MNHEY and CDR2 SVGEGT. CDR3 sequence (DNA): TGTGCCAGCAGCCAAGCGGACGGTGGAAACACCATATATTTT. Its translation is CASSQADGGNTIYF.

This chain links TRBV4-1 with TRBJ2-7, with a possible D match to TRBD2 (6 bases). This CDR3 comprises 16 residues. Deletions cut 4 bases from V and 4 bases from J, with 20 bases between. Germline CDR1 is MGHRA and CDR2 is YSYEKL. CDR3 nucleotide sequence: TGCGCCAGCAGCCCAGAAGAGGGGCGGGGCCTTTACGAGCAGTACTTC. This gives the protein CASSPEEGRGLYEQYF.

In DNA form, the CDR3 reads TGTGCCAGTAGCCGGGACAGGGGGTTCTATGGCTACACCTTC. It is translated as CASSRDRGFYGYTF. V gene TRBV19 combines with J gene TRBJ1-2; 11 positions match TRBD1. The CDR3 totals 14 residues. From germline, CDR1 is LNHDA and CDR2 SQIVND (reference sequence). The J segment lost 4 bases and the V segment lost 6 bases, leaving 4 bases of the junction unmatched.

The chain couples TRBV2 to TRBJ2-1, with D possibly TRBD2 on 6 matching bases. The CDR3 runs to 14 residues. The germline gives CDR1 SNHLY, CDR2 FYNNEI. V was clipped by 7 bases and J by 3 bases, with 13 bases between them. CDR3 coding DNA: TGTGCCAGCACCCCCGGGACTGTCTACAATGAGCAGTTCTTC. As protein: CASTPGTVYNEQFF.

J is TRBJ2-1 and V is TRBV15, with 7 positions matching TRBD2. In germline, CDR1 is LNHNV, CDR2 YYDKDF (reference sequence). V trimming: 1 base; J trimming: 2 bases; junction bases outside the gene matches: 14. This CDR3 comprises 19 residues. The chain's CDR3 is CATSRGAKTSARAYNEQFF. The CDR3 DNA reads TGTGCCACCAGCAGAGGCGCTAAAACTAGCGCCCGAGCCTACAATGAGCAGTTCTTC.

In its sample, this clone was seen a few times. A junction boundary mismatches the germline segment, possibly from a read error. The chain carries TRBV4-3 and TRBJ1-3; D is undetermined. CDR1 is LGHNA and CDR2 is YSLEER in the germline V gene. CDR3 length: 15 amino acids. CDR3 protein: CASSQVATPGNTIYF. In DNA, the CDR3 is TGCGCCAGCAGCCAAGTTGCCACCCCTGGCAACACCATATATTTT.

The chain carries TRBV11-2 and TRBJ1-3, with 9 positions matching TRBD1. The CDR3 spans 14 residues. From germline, CDR1 is SGHAT and CDR2 FQNNGV. V shed 6 bases, J shed 8 bases, and the junction held 8 bases outside the gene matches. CDR3 DNA: TGTGCCAGCAGGCGAACAGGGGGCAAATACACCATATATTTT. Its protein is CASRRTGGKYTIYF.

This rearrangement joins TRBV7-9 to TRBJ2-7; 7 bases line up with TRBD1. After removal of 4 bases from V and 3 bases from J, the junction contained 9 bases not matched to a gene. CDR1 is SEHNR, CDR2 FQNEAQ, per germline (reference sequence). The CDR3 is 15 residues long. The CDR3 bases are TGTGCCAGCAGCTCTCCGGGACAGCTAATCTACGAGCAGTACTTC. This gives the protein CASSSPGQLIYEQYF.

The chain joins TRBV13 to TRBJ1-2; 8 bases align to TRBD1. The CDR3 spans 14 residues. After removal of 5 bases from V and 5 bases from J, the junction contained 7 bases not matched to a gene. Germline-derived CDR1 and CDR2 are PRHDT and FYEKMQ (reference sequence). In DNA, the CDR3 is TGTGCCAGCAGCCCGACGGACAGGGAGTATGGCTACACCTTC. As protein: CASSPTDREYGYTF.

This chain links TRBV4-2 with TRBJ2-3; 13 bases fit TRBD2. There are 15 residues in the CDR3. In germline, CDR1 is LGHNA, CDR2 YNFKEQ. V lost 3 bases, J lost 5 bases, and 2 bases stayed unmatched. CDR3 nucleotide sequence: TGTGCCAGCAGCCAGGGACTAGCGGGGCTAGATACGCAGTATTTT. Residues: CASSQGLAGLDTQYF.

The CDR3 coding sequence is TGCAGCGTGAGAGGGATGGACAGCCTTTCGAACACTGAAGCTTTCTTT. This sequence encodes CSVRGMDSLSNTEAFF. The rearrangement uses TRBV29-1 and TRBJ1-1; perhaps TRBD1 as D (6 bases). Germline CDR1 is SQVTM and CDR2 is ANQGSEA. The germline V and J ends were trimmed by 6 bases and 1 base, with 21 bases remaining between them. The CDR3 loop spans 16 amino acids.

The chain couples TRBV19 to TRBJ1-3; no definite D call. Trimming cost V 0 bases and J 0 bases, with 6 bases left between them. CDR1 is LNHDA, CDR2 SQIVND, per germline (reference sequence). CDR3 length: 15 residues. CDR3 sequence reads: CASSIEGGSGNTIYF. In nucleotides, the CDR3 is TGTGCCAGTAGTATAGAAGGCGGCTCTGGAAACACCATATATTTT.

The chain employs TRBV7-2 and TRBJ1-1; D not resolved. Germline V gene sequence: CDR1 SGHTA, CDR2 FQGNSA. V dropped 2 bases and J dropped 1 base, with 8 bases sitting between them. The CDR3 length is 14 residues. The CDR3, as DNA: TGTGCCAGCAGCTTATCACTCTCGAACACTGAAGCTTTCTTT. Its protein is CASSLSLSNTEAFF.

This chain uses TRBV5-8 with TRBJ2-7, with D perhaps matching TRBD1 (6 bases). Trimming removed 0 bases from V and 2 bases from J, with 12 bases in between. Germline values: CDR1 SGHTS, CDR2 YDEGEE. This CDR3 has 15 amino acids. The DNA of the CDR3 is TGTGCCAGCAGCTTGGAGTCAGGGGTTACCTACGAGCAGTACTTC. It yields the protein CASSLESGVTYEQYF.

The V gene is TRBV10-1, the J gene TRBJ1-1; D call uncertain. Germline V CDR1 and CDR2: WNHNN, SYGVQD (reference sequence). The CDR3 totals 14 residues. V was shortened by 0 bases and J by 5 bases, with 10 bases between the two germline ends. The CDR3 nucleotides are TGCGCCAGCAGTGAGTCGTCCCGAGGAACTGAAGCTTTCTTT. It is translated as CASSESSRGTEAFF.

The V gene is TRBV27, the J gene TRBJ2-1, with 8 positions matching TRBD1. CDR1 and CDR2 from the germline V gene are MNHEY and SMNVEV (reference sequence). The CDR3 loop spans 14 amino acids. Unmatched junction bases numbered 3, after V lost 3 bases and J lost 5 bases. CDR3 amino acids: CASSFLGQDNEQFF. DNA for the CDR3: TGTGCCAGCAGTTTTCTGGGACAGGACAATGAGCAGTTCTTC.

This clone was counted a few times. The V gene is TRBV7-2, the J gene TRBJ2-1, with D unresolved. Trimming took off 2 bases at V and 5 bases at J, with 7 bases between the two ends. The CDR3 has 13 amino acids. The germline V gene has CDR1 SGHTA and CDR2 FQGNSA. In nucleotides, the CDR3 is TGTGCCAGCAGCTTATACACAGACAATGAGCAGTTCTTC. Translation gives CASSLYTDNEQFF. Variable domain in full (rest from reference TRBV7-2 and TRBJ2-1): GAGVSQSPSNKVTEKGKDVELRCDPISGHTALYWYRQSLGQGLEFLIYFQGNSAPDKSGLPSDRFSAERTGGSVSTLTIQRTQQEDSAVYLCASSLYTDNEQFFGPGTRLTVL.

CDR3 DNA sequence: TGTGCCAGCTCACCACCCGGCGGGACTAACAATGAGCAGTTCTTC. This gives the protein CASSPPGGTNNEQFF. The chain has TRBV18 and TRBJ2-1; 7 positions agree with TRBD2. CDR3 size: 15 residues. The V gene's germline CDR1 is KGHSH and CDR2 LQKENI. Unmatched junction bases numbered 4, after V lost 0 bases and J lost 5 bases.